Here is one TCR beta chain with its context. These data originate in a study of graft-versus-host responses after intestinal transplantation. Study observations and caveats: GvH clones were identified in recipient marrow, with some first appearing in ileum or blood.

About 200,000 CFSE-labeled responder cells were plated with about 200,000 irradiated, violet-dye-labeled stimulator cells. Cell sorting after the reaction yielded proliferating CFSE-low CD3+CD4+ and CD3+CD8+ responders. Generated by immunoSEQ multiplex PCR, the TCRdb table keeps only in-frame clones and is missing some. The sample shows roughly 8,500 clones, 33% of them seen only once. CDR1 is MNHNY, CDR2 SVGAGI, per germline (reference sequence). The CDR3 loop spans 16 amino acids. V lost 2 bases, J lost 4 bases, and 3 bases stayed unmatched. This chain connects TRBV6-6 to TRBJ1-6, with 9 bases identical to TRBD1. This specimen consisted of alloreactive CD8+ T cells from a mixed lymphocyte reaction culture, obtained before transplantation. Subset: CFSE-low proliferating T cells sorted from approximately six-day pre-transplant mixed lymphocyte reaction (GvH or HvG direction). This receptor was obtained from a human patient who was an organ donor for intestinal transplantation. The CDR3 DNA reads as TGTGCCAGCAGTTACCGGGACAGGGCGTATAATTCACCCCTCCACTTT. Translation: CASSYRDRAYNSPLHF.